This TCR beta chain was sequenced in a study of blood T cell repertoires in COVID-19. Here immunoSEQ multiplex PCR was the method, and the copy in TCRdb shows in-frame clones only, minus some. The sample records under 250,000 clones, about four fifths being singletons. This CDR3 contains 16 residues. The V and J ends lost 0 bases and 0 bases, in that order; junction bases with no gene match: 2. Germline V gives CDR1 MGHRA, CDR2 YSYEKL. Sequencing was done on a sample of peripheral blood. The genes are TRBV4-1 and TRBJ2-7; TRBD1 matches at 10 bases. The origin of this receptor is a man aged 35 to 55 with active or convalescent COVID-19. CDR3 DNA sequence: TGCGCCAGCAGCCAAGATCGGACAGGGGGCTCCTACGAGCAGTACTTC. This encodes CASSQDRTGGSYEQYF.